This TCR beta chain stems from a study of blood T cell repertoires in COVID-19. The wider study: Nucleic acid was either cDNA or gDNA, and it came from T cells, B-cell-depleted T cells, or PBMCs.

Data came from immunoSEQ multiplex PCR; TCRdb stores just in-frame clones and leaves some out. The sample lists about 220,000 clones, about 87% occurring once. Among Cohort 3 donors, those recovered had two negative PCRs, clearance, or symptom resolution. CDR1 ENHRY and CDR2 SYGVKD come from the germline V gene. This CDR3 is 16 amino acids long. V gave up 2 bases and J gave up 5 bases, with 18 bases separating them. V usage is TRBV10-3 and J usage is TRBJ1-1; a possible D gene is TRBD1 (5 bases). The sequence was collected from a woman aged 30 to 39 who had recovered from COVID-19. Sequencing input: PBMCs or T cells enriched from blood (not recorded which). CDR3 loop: CAISESFVMGLTEAFF. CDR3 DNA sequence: TGTGCCATCAGTGAGAGTTTCGTGATGGGGCTGACTGAAGCTTTCTTT.